These 9 T cell receptor beta chains originate from one sample sequenced in a study of T cell responses to AZD1222 COVID-19 vaccine. Using immunoSEQ multiplex PCR, the repertoire was profiled, and TCRdb retains in-frame clones only, with some absent. In the table there are some 62,000 clones, about 74% of which are singletons. Material: peripheral blood, obtained on day 0 of AZD1222 vaccination. These receptor sequences come from an adult in good health.

The chain is built from TRBV10-3 and TRBJ2-5, with TRBD1 identical over 7 bases. The CDR3 loop spans 13 amino acids. Germline-derived CDR1 and CDR2 are ENHRY and SYGVKD. Trimming removed 5 bases from V and 1 base from J; junction bases left unmatched: 1. CDR3 in DNA: TGTGCCATCAGTTGGGACAGCCAAGAGACCCAGTACTTC. Translating gives CAISWDSQETQYF.

The J gene is TRBJ1-5, the V gene TRBV18; D unresolved. The V gene's germline CDR1 is KGHSH and CDR2 LQKENI. This CDR3 region has 15 residues. The ends were cut back, 0 bases at V and 9 bases at J, with 15 bases in the middle. The CDR3 region has the DNA TGTGCCAGCTCACCACCAGAGGACGGCCAATGGCCCCAGCATTTT. Translating gives CASSPPEDGQWPQHF.

The V and J genes are TRBV19 and TRBJ2-2; D possibly corresponds to TRBD1 (5 bases). V lost 0 bases and J lost 3, with 8 bases in between. Germline CDR1 reads LNHDA; CDR2 reads SQIVND (reference sequence). This CDR3 spans 15 amino acids. The CDR3 DNA reads as TGTGCCAGTAGTATAGACAGGGTTGACACCGGGGAGCTGTTTTTT. Encoded protein: CASSIDRVDTGELFF.

The chain joins TRBV12-3 or TRBV12-4 to TRBJ2-7; TRBD1 or TRBD2 may be the D gene (6 bases each). Trimming removed 5 bases from V and 6 bases from J, with 11 bases in between. There are 12 residues in the CDR3. CDR3 coding DNA: TGTGCCAGCAGTCAGGAGGGGGGCGAGCAGTACTTC. It specifies CASSQEGGEQYF.

This sequence joins TRBV19 and TRBJ2-5; D uncertain. Trimming removed 1 base from V and 2 bases from J, with 11 bases in between. The CDR3 extends over 15 amino acids. Germline CDR1 reads LNHDA; CDR2 reads SQIVND (reference sequence). CDR3 coding DNA: TGTGCCAGTAGTATAGGGGGAAACTTACAAGAGACCCAGTACTTC. Amino acid sequence: CASSIGGNLQETQYF.

This chain connects TRBV19 to TRBJ2-5, with TRBD1 matching over 7 bases. Germline lookup yields CDR1 LNHDA and CDR2 SQIVND (reference sequence). CDR3 length: 13 amino acids. After removal of 3 bases from V and 5 bases from J, the junction contained 3 bases not matched to a gene. The CDR3 spells CASSIRDSETQYF. In DNA, the CDR3 is TGTGCCAGTAGTATCCGGGACAGTGAGACCCAGTACTTC.

This chain links TRBV3-1 (or the pseudogene TRBV3-2) with TRBJ1-2; D call uncertain. Germline V gene sequence: CDR1 LGHDT, CDR2 YNNKEL (reference sequence). This CDR3 spans 17 amino acids. Between the trimmed V and J ends, which lost 7 bases and 8 bases, there was a span of 29 bases. In DNA, the CDR3 is TGTGCCAGCACCGAAACGTGGCAGGTCACCGGCTTCCGCGGCTACACCTTC. It translates to CASTETWQVTGFRGYTF.

The V gene is TRBV7-6, the J gene TRBJ2-1, with D perhaps matching TRBD2 (6 bases). The germline CDR1 and CDR2 sequences are SGHVS and FNYEAQ. Trimming took 2 bases from V and 8 from J, leaving 13 bases between them. The CDR3 length is 14 residues. The CDR3 DNA reads as TGTGCCAGCAGCTTAACGGGGGTTGTGGATGAGCAGTTCTTC. This encodes CASSLTGVVDEQFF.

The chain employs TRBV7-2 and TRBJ2-7, with D unclear. Germline CDR1 and CDR2: SGHTA and FQGNSA. Trimming stripped 3 bases from V and 1 base from J, with 7 bases between. This CDR3 has 13 residues. CDR3 residues: CASSLARSYEQYF. In DNA, the CDR3 is TGTGCCAGCAGCTTGGCGCGGTCCTACGAGCAGTACTTC.